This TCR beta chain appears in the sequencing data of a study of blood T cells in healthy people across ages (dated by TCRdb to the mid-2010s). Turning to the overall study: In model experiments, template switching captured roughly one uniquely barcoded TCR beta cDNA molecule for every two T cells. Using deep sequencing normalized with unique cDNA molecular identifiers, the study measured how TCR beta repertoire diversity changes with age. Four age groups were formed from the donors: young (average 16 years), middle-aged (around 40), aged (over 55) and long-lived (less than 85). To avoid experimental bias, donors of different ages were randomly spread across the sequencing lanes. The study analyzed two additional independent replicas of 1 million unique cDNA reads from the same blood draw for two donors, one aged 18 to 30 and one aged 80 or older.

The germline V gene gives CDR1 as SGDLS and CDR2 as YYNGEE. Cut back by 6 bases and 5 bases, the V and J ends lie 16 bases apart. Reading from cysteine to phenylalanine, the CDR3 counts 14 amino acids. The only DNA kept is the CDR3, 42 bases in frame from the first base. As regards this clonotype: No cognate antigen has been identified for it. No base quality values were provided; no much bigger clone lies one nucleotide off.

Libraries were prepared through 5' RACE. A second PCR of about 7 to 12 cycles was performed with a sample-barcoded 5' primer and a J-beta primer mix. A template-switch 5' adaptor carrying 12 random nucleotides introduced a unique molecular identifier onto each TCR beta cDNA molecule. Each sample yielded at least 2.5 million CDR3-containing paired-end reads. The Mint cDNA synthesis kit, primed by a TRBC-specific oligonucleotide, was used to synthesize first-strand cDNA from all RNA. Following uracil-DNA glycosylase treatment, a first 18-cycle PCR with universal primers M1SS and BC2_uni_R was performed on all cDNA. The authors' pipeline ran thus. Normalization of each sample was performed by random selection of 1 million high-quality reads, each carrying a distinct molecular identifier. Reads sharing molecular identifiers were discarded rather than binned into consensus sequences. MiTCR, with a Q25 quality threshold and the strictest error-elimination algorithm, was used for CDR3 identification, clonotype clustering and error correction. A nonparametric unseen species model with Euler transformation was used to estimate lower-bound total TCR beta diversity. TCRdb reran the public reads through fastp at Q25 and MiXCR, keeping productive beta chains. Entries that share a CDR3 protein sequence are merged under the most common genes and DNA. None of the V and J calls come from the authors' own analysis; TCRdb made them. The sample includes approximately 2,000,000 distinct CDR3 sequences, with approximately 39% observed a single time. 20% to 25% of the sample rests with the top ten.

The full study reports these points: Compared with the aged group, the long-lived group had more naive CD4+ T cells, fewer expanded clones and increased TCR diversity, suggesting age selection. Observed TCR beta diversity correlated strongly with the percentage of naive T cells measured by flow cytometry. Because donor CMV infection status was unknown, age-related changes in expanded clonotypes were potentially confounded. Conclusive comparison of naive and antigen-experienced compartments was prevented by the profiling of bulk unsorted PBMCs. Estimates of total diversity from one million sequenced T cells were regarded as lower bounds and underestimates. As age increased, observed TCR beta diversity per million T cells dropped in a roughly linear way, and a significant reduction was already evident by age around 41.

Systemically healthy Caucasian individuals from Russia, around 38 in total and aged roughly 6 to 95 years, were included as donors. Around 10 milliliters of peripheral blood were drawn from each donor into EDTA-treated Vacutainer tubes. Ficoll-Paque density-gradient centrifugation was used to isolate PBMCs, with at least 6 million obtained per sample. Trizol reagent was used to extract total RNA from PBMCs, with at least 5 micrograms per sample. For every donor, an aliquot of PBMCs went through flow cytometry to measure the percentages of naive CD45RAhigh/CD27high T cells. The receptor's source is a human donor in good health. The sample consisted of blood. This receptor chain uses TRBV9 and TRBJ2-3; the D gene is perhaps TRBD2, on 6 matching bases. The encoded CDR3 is CASTKGGSGDTQYF. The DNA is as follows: TGTGCCAGCACAAAGGGAGGTAGTGGAGATACGCAGTATTTT.